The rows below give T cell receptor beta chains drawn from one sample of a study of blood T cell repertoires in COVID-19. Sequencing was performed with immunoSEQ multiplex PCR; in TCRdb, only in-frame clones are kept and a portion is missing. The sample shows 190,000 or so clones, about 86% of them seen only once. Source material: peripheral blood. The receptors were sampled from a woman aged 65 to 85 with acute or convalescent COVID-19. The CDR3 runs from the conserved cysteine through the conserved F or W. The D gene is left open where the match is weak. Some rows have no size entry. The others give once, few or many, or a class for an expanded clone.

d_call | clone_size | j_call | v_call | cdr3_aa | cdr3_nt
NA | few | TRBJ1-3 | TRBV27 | CASGQTRNTIYF | TGTGCCAGCGGACAGACTAGAAACACCATATATTTT
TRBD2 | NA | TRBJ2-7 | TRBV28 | CASSLRTSGSYEQYF | TGTGCCAGCAGTTTACGGACTAGCGGGAGTTACGAGCAGTACTTC
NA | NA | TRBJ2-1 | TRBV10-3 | CAISDGQSTYNEQFF | TGTGCCATCAGTGACGGACAGTCCACCTACAATGAGCAGTTCTTC
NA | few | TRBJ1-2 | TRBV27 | CASSAGKNYGYTF | TGTGCCAGCAGTGCCGGGAAGAACTATGGCTACACCTTC
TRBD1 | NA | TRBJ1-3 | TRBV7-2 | CASSLAGTGSGNTIYF | TGTGCCAGCAGCTTAGCCGGGACAGGGTCCGGAAACACCATATATTTT
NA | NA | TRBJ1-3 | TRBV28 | CASRPTGSGNTIYF | TGTGCCAGCAGACCGACAGGAAGTGGAAACACCATATATTTT
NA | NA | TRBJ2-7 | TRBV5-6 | CASSLGQYEQYF | TGTGCCAGCAGCTTGGGGCAGTACGAGCAGTACTTC
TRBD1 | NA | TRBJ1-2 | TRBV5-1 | CASSRDRTPYGYTF | TGCGCCAGCAGTCGGGACAGGACCCCCTATGGCTACACCTTC
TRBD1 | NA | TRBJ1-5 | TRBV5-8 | CASSEGQISNQPQHF | TGTGCCAGCAGCGAGGGACAGATTAGCAATCAGCCCCAGCATTTT
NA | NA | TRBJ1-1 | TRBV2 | CASRGTMINEAFF | TGTGCCAGCAGAGGGACAATGATTAATGAAGCTTTCTTT
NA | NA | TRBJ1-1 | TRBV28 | CASSLPGMNTEAFF | TGTGCCAGCAGTTTACCGGGGATGAACACTGAAGCTTTCTTT
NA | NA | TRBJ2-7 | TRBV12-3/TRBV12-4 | CASSRASSYEQYF | TGTGCCAGCAGCAGGGCGAGCTCCTACGAGCAGTACTTC
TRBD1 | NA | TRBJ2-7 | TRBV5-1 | CASSSDRGLNEQYF | TGCGCCAGCAGCTCGGACAGGGGGCTGAACGAGCAGTACTTC
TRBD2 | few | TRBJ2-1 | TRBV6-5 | CASSYEAGGADEQFF | TGTGCCAGCAGTTACGAAGCGGGGGGTGCGGATGAGCAGTTCTTC
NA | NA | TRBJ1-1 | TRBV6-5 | CASSPSGYPEAFF | TGTGCCAGCAGTCCATCCGGGTACCCTGAAGCTTTCTTT
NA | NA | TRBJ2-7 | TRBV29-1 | CSALGQGGYLQYF | TGCAGCGCCCTAGGGCAGGGAGGTTATTTGCAGTACTTC
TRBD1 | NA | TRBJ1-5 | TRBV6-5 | CASLDRVNQPQHF | TGTGCCAGCCTGGACAGGGTAAATCAGCCCCAGCATTTT
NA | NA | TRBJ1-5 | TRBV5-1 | CASSRGPGGSNQPQHF | TGCGCCAGCAGCAGAGGCCCGGGAGGGAGCAATCAGCCCCAGCATTTT
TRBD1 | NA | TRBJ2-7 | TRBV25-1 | CASRGQGSYEQYF | TGTGCCAGCAGAGGACAGGGTTCCTACGAGCAGTACTTC
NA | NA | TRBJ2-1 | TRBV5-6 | CASSLGLAGRGGYNEQFF | TGTGCCAGCAGCTTGGGCCTAGCCGGGAGAGGAGGGTACAATGAGCAGTTCTTC
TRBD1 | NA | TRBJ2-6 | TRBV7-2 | CASSIRGTGGFSGANVLTF | TGTGCCAGCAGCATAAGAGGGACAGGGGGCTTTTCTGGGGCCAACGTCCTGACTTTC
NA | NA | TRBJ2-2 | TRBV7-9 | CASSPLGGAYTGELFF | TGTGCCAGCAGCCCCCTGGGGGGGGCTTACACCGGGGAGCTGTTTTTT
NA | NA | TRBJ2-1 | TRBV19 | CASRPGLMDNEQFF | TGTGCCAGTAGACCTGGCCTGATGGACAATGAGCAGTTCTTC
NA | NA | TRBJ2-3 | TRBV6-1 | CASSEEGTSTDTQYF | TGTGCCAGCAGTGAAGAAGGGACTAGCACAGATACGCAGTATTTT
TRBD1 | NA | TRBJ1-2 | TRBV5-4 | CASSFEQGRPLYGYTF | TGTGCCAGCAGCTTTGAACAGGGGCGACCGCTCTATGGCTACACCTTC
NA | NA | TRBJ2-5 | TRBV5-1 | CASSRTEETQYF | TGCGCCAGCTCCCGGACAGAAGAGACCCAGTACTTC
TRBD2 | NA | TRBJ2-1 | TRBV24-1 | CATSDPAGAGHNEQFF | TGTGCCACCAGTGACCCAGCGGGAGCGGGCCACAATGAGCAGTTCTTC
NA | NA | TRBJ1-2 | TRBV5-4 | CASSLEGSGLGYGYTF | TGTGCCAGCAGCTTGGAAGGCAGCGGCCTAGGCTATGGCTACACCTTC
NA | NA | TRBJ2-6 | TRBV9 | CASSPTPPSGANVLTF | TGTGCCAGCAGCCCTACTCCCCCATCTGGGGCCAACGTCCTGACTTTC
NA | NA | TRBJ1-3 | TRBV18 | CASSPLAGSNSGNTIYF | TGTGCCAGCTCACCCTTGGCGGGCAGCAACTCTGGAAACACCATATATTTT
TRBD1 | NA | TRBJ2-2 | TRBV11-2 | CASSSGTGAAGELFF | TGTGCCAGCAGCTCCGGGACAGGGGCGGCCGGGGAGCTGTTTTTT
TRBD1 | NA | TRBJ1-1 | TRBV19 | CASSRRTGNTEAFF | TGTGCCAGTAGTAGGAGGACAGGGAACACTGAAGCTTTCTTT
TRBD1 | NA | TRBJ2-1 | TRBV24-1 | CATSESGGGSYNEQFF | TGTGCCACCAGTGAATCAGGGGGCGGCTCCTACAATGAGCAGTTCTTC
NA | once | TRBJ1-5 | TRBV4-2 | CASAETPGNQPQHF | TGTGCCAGCGCCGAGACACCCGGCAATCAGCCCCAGCATTTT
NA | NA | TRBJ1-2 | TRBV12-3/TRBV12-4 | CASSSDRSYGYTF | TGTGCCAGCAGTTCTGACAGGAGCTATGGCTACACCTTC
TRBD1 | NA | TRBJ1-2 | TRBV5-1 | CASSPDETGSGGYTF | TGCGCCAGCAGCCCGGACGAGACAGGGTCGGGCGGCTACACCTTC
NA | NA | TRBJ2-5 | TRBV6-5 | CASKRPGFQETQYF | TGTGCCAGCAAAAGACCGGGATTTCAAGAGACCCAGTACTTC
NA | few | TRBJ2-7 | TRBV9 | CASSPSVVRVGEQYF | TGTGCCAGCAGCCCCTCCGTAGTGAGGGTTGGCGAGCAGTACTTC
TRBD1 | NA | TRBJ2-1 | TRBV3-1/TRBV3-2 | CASSLLGTGTMGEQFF | TGTGCCAGCAGCCTCCTAGGGACAGGGACAATGGGTGAGCAGTTCTTC
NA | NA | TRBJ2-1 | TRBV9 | CASSGRGLSYNEQFF | TGTGCCAGCAGCGGAAGAGGTTTATCGTACAATGAGCAGTTCTTC
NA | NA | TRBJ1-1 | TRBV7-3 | CASSLLGRNTEAFF | TGTGCCAGCAGCTTATTGGGCAGGAACACTGAAGCTTTCTTT
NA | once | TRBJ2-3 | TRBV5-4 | CASSPRADTQYF | TGTGCCAGCAGCCCCAGGGCAGATACGCAGTATTTT
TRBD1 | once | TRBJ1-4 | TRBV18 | CASSPGTGDNEKLFF | TGTGCCAGCTCACCTGGGACAGGGGATAATGAAAAACTGTTTTTT